The T cell receptor beta chain described here comes from a study of OX40 agonist ivuxolimab in advanced cancers. Germline-derived CDR1 and CDR2 are MGHRA and YSYEKL. Trimming shortened V by 2 bases and J by 0 bases, and 11 bases separated the two germline ends. The CDR3 consists of 15 residues. Repertoires were generated with immunoSEQ multiplex PCR, while TCRdb's copy carries only in-frame clones and drops some. In the table there are about 40,000 clones, 88% of which are singletons. This sequence originates from an adult with an advanced solid tumor such as melanoma, head and neck, liver or kidney cancer. The sequenced sample was CD4+ or CD8+ T cells sorted from blood, obtained in a trial of the OX40 agonist ivuxolimab. The genes are TRBV4-1 and TRBJ2-7; D gene uncertain. CDR3 bases: TGCGCCAGCAGCCAACCCGACATTAGCTCCTACGAGCAGTACTTC. As protein: CASSQPDISSYEQYF.